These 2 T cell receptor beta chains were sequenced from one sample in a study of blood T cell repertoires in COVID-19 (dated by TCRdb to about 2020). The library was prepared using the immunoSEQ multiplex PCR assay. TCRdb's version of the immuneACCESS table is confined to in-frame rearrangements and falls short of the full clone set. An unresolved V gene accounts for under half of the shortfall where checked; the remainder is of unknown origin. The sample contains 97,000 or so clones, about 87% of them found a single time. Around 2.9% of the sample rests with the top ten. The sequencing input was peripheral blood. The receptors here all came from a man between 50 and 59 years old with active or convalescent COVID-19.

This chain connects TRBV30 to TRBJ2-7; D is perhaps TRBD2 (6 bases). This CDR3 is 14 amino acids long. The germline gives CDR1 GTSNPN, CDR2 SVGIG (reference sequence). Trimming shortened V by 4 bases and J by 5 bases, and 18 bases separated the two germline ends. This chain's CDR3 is CAWNFRAGTDEQYF. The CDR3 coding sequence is TGTGCCTGGAACTTTCGGGCAGGGACTGACGAGCAGTACTTC.

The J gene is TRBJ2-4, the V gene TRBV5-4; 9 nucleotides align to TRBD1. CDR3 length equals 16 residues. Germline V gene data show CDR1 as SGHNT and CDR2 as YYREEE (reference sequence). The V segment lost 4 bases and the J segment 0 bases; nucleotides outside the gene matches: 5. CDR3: CASSPDRGLAKNIQYF. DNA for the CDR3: TGTGCCAGCAGCCCGGACAGGGGTTTAGCCAAAAACATTCAGTACTTC.